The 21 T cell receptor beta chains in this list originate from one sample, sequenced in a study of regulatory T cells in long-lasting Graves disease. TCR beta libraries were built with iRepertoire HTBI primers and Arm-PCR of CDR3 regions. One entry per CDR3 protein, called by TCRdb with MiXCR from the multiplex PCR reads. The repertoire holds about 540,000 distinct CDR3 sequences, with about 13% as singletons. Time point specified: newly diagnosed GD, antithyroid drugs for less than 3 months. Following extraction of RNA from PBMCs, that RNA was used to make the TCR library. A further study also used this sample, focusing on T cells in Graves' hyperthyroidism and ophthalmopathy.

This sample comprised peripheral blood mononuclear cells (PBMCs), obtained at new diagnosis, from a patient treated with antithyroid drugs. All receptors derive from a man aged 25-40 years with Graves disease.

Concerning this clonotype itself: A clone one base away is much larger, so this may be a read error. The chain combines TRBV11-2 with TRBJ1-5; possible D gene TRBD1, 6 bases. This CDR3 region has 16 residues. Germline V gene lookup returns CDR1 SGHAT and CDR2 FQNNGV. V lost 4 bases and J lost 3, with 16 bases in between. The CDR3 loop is CASSSIQGRVNQPQHF. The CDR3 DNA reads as TGTGCCAGCAGCTCAATACAGGGAAGAGTCAATCAGCCCCAGCATTTT.

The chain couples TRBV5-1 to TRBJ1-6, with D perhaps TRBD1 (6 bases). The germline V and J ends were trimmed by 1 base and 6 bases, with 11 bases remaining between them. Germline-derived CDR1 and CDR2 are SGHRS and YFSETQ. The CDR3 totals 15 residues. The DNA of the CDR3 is TGCGCCAGCAGCTTGTCCGACAGGATTAATTCACCCCTCCACTTT. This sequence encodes CASSLSDRINSPLHF.

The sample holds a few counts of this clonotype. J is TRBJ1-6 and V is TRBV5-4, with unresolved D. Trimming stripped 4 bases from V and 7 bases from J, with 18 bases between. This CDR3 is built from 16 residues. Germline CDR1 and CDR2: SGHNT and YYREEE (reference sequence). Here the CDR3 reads CASSLLTYRGNSPLHF. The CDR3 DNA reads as TGTGCCAGCAGCCTGTTGACTTACCGCGGCAATTCACCCCTCCACTTT.

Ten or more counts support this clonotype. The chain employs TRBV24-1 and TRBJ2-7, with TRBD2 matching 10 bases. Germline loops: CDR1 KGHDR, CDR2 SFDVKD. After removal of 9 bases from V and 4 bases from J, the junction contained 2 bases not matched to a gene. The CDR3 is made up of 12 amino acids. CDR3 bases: TGTGCCACCGCTAGCGGGAGTTACGAGCAGTACTTC. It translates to CATASGSYEQYF.

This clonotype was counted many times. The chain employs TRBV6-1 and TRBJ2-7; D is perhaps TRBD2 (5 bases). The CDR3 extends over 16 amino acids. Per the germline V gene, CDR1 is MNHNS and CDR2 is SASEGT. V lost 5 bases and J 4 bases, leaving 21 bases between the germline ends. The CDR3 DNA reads TGTGCCAGCAGTCCCTCGGGTGGAGCCTCGGGGTACGAGCAGTACTTC. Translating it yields CASSPSGGASGYEQYF.

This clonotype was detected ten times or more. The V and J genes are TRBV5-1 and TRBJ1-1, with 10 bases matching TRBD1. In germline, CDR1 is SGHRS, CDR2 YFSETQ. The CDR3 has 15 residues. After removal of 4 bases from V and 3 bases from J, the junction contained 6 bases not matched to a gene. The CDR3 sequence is CASSLPGQGYTEAFF. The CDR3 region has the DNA TGCGCCAGCAGCCTCCCGGGACAGGGGTACACTGAAGCTTTCTTT.

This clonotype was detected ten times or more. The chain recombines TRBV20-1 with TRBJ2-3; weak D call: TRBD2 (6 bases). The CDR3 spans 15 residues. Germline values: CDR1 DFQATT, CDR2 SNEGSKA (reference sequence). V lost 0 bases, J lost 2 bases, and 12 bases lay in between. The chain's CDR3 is CSARDPGGNTDTQYF. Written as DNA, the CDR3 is TGCAGTGCTAGAGATCCGGGCGGGAACACAGATACGCAGTATTTT.

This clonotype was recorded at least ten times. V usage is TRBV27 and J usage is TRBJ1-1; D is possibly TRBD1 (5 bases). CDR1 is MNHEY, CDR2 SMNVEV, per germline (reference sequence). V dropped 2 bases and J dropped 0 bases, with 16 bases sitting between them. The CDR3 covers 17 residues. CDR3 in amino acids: CASSLKSAGRVNTEAFF. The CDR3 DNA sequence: TGTGCCAGCAGTTTAAAGTCGGCCGGCAGGGTGAACACTGAAGCTTTCTTT.

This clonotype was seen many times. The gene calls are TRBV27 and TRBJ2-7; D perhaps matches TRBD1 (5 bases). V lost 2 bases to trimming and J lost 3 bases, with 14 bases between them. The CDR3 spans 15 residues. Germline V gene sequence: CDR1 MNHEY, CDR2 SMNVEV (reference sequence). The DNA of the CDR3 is TGTGCCAGCAGTTTAGCAGGGTACTCATTCTACGAGCAGTACTTC. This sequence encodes CASSLAGYSFYEQYF.

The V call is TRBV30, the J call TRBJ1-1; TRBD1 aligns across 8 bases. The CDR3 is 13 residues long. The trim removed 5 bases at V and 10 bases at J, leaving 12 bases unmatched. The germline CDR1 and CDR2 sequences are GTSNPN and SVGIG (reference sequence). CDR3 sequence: CAWQLGQDILAFF. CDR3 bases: TGTGCCTGGCAGCTGGGACAGGATATTTTAGCTTTCTTT.

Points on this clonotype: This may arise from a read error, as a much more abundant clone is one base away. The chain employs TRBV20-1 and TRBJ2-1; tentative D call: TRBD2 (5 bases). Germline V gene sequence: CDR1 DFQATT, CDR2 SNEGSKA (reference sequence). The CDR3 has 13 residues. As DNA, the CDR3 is TGCGGTGCTACCCGGGGAGCGCTTGATGAGCAGTTCTTC. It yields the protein CGATRGALDEQFF.

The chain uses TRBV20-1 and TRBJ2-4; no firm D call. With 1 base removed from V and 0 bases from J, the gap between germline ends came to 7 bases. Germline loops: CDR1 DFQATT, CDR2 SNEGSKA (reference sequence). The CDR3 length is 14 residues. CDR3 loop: CSARGVVAKNIQYF. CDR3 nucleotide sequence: TGCAGTGCTAGAGGGGTGGTAGCCAAAAACATTCAGTACTTC.

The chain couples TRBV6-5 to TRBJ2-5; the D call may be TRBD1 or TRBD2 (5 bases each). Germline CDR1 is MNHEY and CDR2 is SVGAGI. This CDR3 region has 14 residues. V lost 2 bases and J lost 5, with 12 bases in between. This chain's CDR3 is CASSYGTSPETQYF. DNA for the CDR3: TGTGCCAGCAGTTACGGGACCTCTCCTGAGACCCAGTACTTC.

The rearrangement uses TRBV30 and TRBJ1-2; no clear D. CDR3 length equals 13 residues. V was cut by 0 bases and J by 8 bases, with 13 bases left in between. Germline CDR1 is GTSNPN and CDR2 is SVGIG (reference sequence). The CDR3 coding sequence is TGTGCCTGGAGTGTATTCCACTCCGGGGGCTACACCTTC. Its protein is CAWSVFHSGGYTF.

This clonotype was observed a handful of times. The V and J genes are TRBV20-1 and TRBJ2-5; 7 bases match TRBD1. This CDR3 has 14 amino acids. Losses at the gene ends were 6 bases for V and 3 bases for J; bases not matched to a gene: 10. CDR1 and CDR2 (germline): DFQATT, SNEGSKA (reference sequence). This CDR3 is CSARQGPSKETQYF. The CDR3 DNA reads TGCAGTGCAAGACAGGGCCCTAGCAAAGAGACCCAGTACTTC.

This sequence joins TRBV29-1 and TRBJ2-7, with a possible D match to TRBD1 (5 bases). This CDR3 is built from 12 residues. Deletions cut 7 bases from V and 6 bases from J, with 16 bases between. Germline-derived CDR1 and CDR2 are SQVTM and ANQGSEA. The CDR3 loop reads CSGRSGYSEQYF. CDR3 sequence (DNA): TGCAGCGGTCGGTCAGGGTACAGCGAGCAGTACTTC.

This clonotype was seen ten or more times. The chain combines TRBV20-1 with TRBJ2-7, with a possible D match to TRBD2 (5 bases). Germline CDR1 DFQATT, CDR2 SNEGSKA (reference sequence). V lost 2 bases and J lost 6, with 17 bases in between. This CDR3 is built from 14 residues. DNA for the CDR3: TGCAGTGCTAGAAGGAGTCTGGGAGACCCCGAGCAGTACTTC. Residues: CSARRSLGDPEQYF.

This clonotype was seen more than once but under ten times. DNA of the CDR3: TGCAGTGCCTTTTCAGGGGGGTTGGGTTCACCCCTCCACTTT. Translation gives CSAFSGGLGSPLHF. The V gene is TRBV20-1, the J gene TRBJ1-6; 7 nucleotides agree with TRBD1. The trim removed 6 bases at V and 9 bases at J, leaving 11 bases unmatched. Germline V gene sequence: CDR1 DFQATT, CDR2 SNEGSKA (reference sequence). CDR3 length: 14 amino acids.

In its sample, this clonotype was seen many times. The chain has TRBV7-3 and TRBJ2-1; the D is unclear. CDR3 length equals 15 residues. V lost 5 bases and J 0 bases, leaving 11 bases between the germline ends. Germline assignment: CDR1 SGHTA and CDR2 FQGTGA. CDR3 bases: TGTGCCAGCAGCCCTATGCGGAGCTCCTACAATGAGCAGTTCTTC. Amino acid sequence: CASSPMRSSYNEQFF. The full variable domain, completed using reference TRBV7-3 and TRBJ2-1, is GAGVSQTPSNKVTEKGKYVELRCDPISGHTALYWYRQSLGQGPEFLIYFQGTGAADDSGLPNDRFFAVRPEGSVSTLKIQRTERGDSAVYLCASSPMRSSYNEQFFGPGTRLTVL.

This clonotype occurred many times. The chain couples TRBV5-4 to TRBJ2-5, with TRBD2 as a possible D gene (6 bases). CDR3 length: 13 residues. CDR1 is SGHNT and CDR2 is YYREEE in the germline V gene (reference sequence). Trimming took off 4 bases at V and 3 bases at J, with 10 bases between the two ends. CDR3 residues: CASSPREEETQYF. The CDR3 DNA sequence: TGTGCCAGCAGCCCTAGGGAGGAAGAGACCCAGTACTTC.

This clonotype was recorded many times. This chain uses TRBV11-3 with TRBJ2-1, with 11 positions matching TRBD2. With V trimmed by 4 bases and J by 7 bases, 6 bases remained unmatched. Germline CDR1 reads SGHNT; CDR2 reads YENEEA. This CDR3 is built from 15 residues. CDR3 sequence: CASSSDSGRGNEQFF. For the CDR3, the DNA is TGTGCCAGCAGCTCAGATAGCGGGAGGGGGAATGAGCAGTTCTTC.